These 32 T cell receptor beta chains share one sample of origin, sequenced in a study of graft-versus-host responses after intestinal transplantation. Some clones are missing from TCRdb's copy, which holds only in-frame ones; the method was immunoSEQ multiplex PCR. The sample holds 38,000 or so clones, 95% seen once. For these receptors, no antigen is known. The material was unstimulated CD8+ T cells sorted from spleen or lymph node cells, obtained before transplant. These receptors were obtained from a human donor who was the organ donor for an intestinal transplant.

This chain links TRBV12-1 with TRBJ2-1; the D segment call TRBD2 is taken from the table without a DNA check. TRBV12-1 is described as a pseudogene. The CDR3 consists of 12 residues. The CDR3 DNA reads TGTGCCAGCAGCCTCTCCTACAATGAGCAGTTCTTC. Translation: CASSLSYNEQFF.

The chain combines TRBV27 with TRBJ1-5, with D possibly TRBD1 on 5 matching bases. The CDR3 has 13 residues. The V gene's germline CDR1 is MNHEY and CDR2 SMNVEV (reference sequence). The V end lost 4 bases, the J end lost 4 bases, and 8 bases lay between the germline ends. The CDR3 DNA reads TGTGCCAGCAGTTGGACACTTAATCAGCCCCAGCATTTT. This translates into CASSWTLNQPQHF.

This clone was detected once. The rearrangement uses TRBV5-4 and TRBJ1-1, with D unclear. Germline V gives CDR1 SGHNT, CDR2 YYREEE (reference sequence). The V and J ends lost 2 bases and 0 bases respectively, with 2 bases between them. This CDR3 has 12 residues. Here the CDR3 DNA reads TGTGCCAGCAGCTTTTTGAACACTGAAGCTTTCTTT. It specifies CASSFLNTEAFF.

V gene TRBV4-3 combines with J gene TRBJ1-6; 8 bases agree with TRBD1. The germline V gene encodes CDR1 LGHNA and CDR2 YSLEER. The CDR3 runs 15 residues. J was trimmed by 5 bases and V by 5 bases; bases with no gene match: 5. The CDR3 nucleotides read TGCGCCAGCAGCAAGGACAGGGCCGATAATTCACCCCTCCACTTT. Translation: CASSKDRADNSPLHF.

The chain uses TRBV27 and TRBJ1-5, with no clear D. CDR1 and CDR2 (germline): MNHEY, SMNVEV (reference sequence). The CDR3 runs 13 residues. V gave up 0 bases and J gave up 7 bases, with 7 bases separating them. The CDR3 sequence: CASSLSGRQPQHF. CDR3 coding DNA: TGTGCCAGCAGTTTATCAGGGAGGCAGCCCCAGCATTTT.

This chain links TRBV13 with TRBJ2-5, with 11 bases fitting TRBD2. The J call could be wrong; TRBJ2-7 is a better fit for the DNA end. CDR1 PRHDT and CDR2 FYEKMQ come from the germline V gene (reference sequence). The CDR3 has 14 amino acids. The CDR3 region has the DNA TGTGCCAGCAGCTTCAGACTAGCGGGGTACGAGCAGTACTTC. It is translated as CASSFRLAGYEQYF.

The V and J genes are TRBV13 and TRBJ2-3; 8 bases line up with TRBD2. The germline V gene encodes CDR1 PRHDT and CDR2 FYEKMQ (reference sequence). The length of the CDR3 is 15 residues. The V gene end was trimmed by 4 bases and the J gene end by 1 base; junction bases not matched to a gene: 4. CDR3 loop: CASSSGLDGTDTQYF. The CDR3 region has the DNA TGTGCCAGCAGCTCGGGACTAGATGGCACAGATACGCAGTATTTT. The whole variable domain, remainder taken from reference TRBV13 and TRBJ2-3, is AAGVIQSPRHLIKEKRETATLKCYPIPRHDTVYWYQQGPGQDPQFLISFYEKMQSDKGSIPDRFSAQQFSDYHSELNMSSLELGDSALYFCASSSGLDGTDTQYFGPGTRLTVL.

This chain joins TRBV4-1 and TRBJ1-6; 9 positions match TRBD1. The V segment lost 4 bases and the J segment 7 bases; nucleotides outside the gene matches: 5. The CDR3 has 15 residues. In germline, CDR1 is MGHRA, CDR2 YSYEKL. Here the CDR3 reads CASSLFGTGNSPLHF. In DNA, the CDR3 is TGCGCCAGCAGCCTCTTTGGGACAGGGAATTCACCCCTCCACTTT.

The chain recombines TRBV27 with TRBJ2-7, with a tentative D call TRBD1 (5 bases). CDR1 and CDR2 from the germline V gene are MNHEY and SMNVEV (reference sequence). CDR3 length equals 16 residues. Between the trimmed V and J ends, which lost 1 base and 2 bases, there was a span of 15 bases. The CDR3 loop is CASSLWGLGSTYEQYF. The CDR3 DNA reads as TGTGCCAGCAGTTTATGGGGCCTAGGGTCCACCTACGAGCAGTACTTC.

V gene TRBV13 combines with J gene TRBJ2-4; a possible D gene is TRBD2 (6 bases). This CDR3 has 13 residues. Trimming removed 0 bases from V and 7 bases from J, with 7 bases in between. Germline CDR1 is PRHDT and CDR2 is FYEKMQ (reference sequence). Written as DNA, the CDR3 is TGTGCCAGCAGCTTAGGGGAGGGGAACATTCAGTACTTC. Translating gives CASSLGEGNIQYF.

The chain combines TRBV12-5 with TRBJ1-2; TRBD1 aligns across 10 bases. Germline V gene data show CDR1 as LGHNT and CDR2 as FRNRAP. The CDR3 sequence is 20 residues long. J gave up 4 bases and V 2 bases, and 19 bases lay outside the gene matches. The CDR3 spells CASGLSTFRDRGTLGYGYTF. The CDR3 nucleotides are TGTGCTAGTGGTTTGTCGACCTTTCGGGACAGGGGTACATTGGGCTATGGCTACACCTTC.

The chain couples TRBV27 to TRBJ2-7; either TRBD1 or TRBD2 may fit D (5 bases each). This CDR3 contains 13 residues. CDR1 is MNHEY and CDR2 is SMNVEV in the germline V gene (reference sequence). Trimming took 5 bases from V and 2 from J, leaving 10 bases between them. CDR3 amino acids: CASSDGATYEQYF. The CDR3 region has the DNA TGTGCCAGCAGTGACGGGGCGACCTACGAGCAGTACTTC.

V and J are TRBV19 and TRBJ2-5, with D perhaps TRBD1 (5 bases). The J call is in doubt because the DNA end fits TRBJ2-7 better. Germline V gene lookup returns CDR1 LNHDA and CDR2 SQIVND (reference sequence). The CDR3 is made up of 13 amino acids. CDR3 sequence: CASSMAGSYEQYF. For the CDR3, the DNA is TGTGCCAGTAGTATGGCAGGGTCCTACGAGCAGTACTTC.

The CDR3 is CANFPRDRSPYEQYF. CDR3 sequence (DNA): TGTGCCAACTTTCCCCGGGACAGGTCACCCTACGAGCAGTACTTC. The chain carries TRBV6-5 and TRBJ2-7; 8 bases agree with TRBD1. Germline assignment: CDR1 MNHEY and CDR2 SVGAGI. This CDR3 has 15 residues. Trimming at V came to 10 bases and at J to 2 bases, leaving 13 bases not matched to a gene.

This rearrangement joins TRBV7-9 to TRBJ1-1; D is unclear. Germline V gives CDR1 SEHNR, CDR2 FQNEAQ (reference sequence). The CDR3 contains 12 residues. The ends were cut back, 5 bases at V and 5 bases at J, with 9 bases in the middle. The CDR3: CASSLDRTEAFF. The CDR3 DNA reads TGTGCCAGCAGCCTGGACCGAACTGAAGCTTTCTTT.

V usage is TRBV10-3 and J usage is TRBJ2-5; 9 bases match TRBD1. J gave up 2 bases and V 2 bases, and 3 bases lay outside the gene matches. CDR1 and CDR2 (germline): ENHRY, SYGVKD. This CDR3 has 15 amino acids. The CDR3, as DNA: TGTGCCATCAGTGAGAAAGACAGGGGGCAAGAGACCCAGTACTTC. Protein sequence: CAISEKDRGQETQYF.

In this sample, this clone turned up once. The CDR3 sequence: CAWRELGGPRRPDTQYF. The CDR3 region has the DNA TGTGCCTGGAGGGAACTCGGAGGTCCCAGGCGCCCAGATACGCAGTATTTT. This chain joins TRBV30 and TRBJ2-3; possible D gene TRBD2, 5 bases. CDR1 is GTSNPN, CDR2 SVGIG, per germline (reference sequence). The germline V and J ends were trimmed by 3 bases and 4 bases, with 23 bases remaining between them. This CDR3 is built from 17 residues.

The V and J genes are TRBV6-1 and TRBJ2-2; the match to TRBD2 covers 9 bases. The CDR3 length is 15 residues. CDR1 and CDR2 (germline): MNHNS, SASEGT. J gave up 9 bases and V 2 bases, and 7 bases lay outside the gene matches. DNA of the CDR3: TGTGCCAGCAGTGAATTGGCGGGGGGGCCACGGGAGCTGTTTTTT. The encoded protein is CASSELAGGPRELFF.

The rearrangement joins TRBV5-1 to TRBJ2-7; TRBD1 aligns across 7 bases. The germline V gene has CDR1 SGHRS and CDR2 YFSETQ. The CDR3 spans 13 residues. The V and J ends lost 0 bases and 6 bases, in that order; junction bases with no gene match: 3. Written as DNA, the CDR3 is TGCGCCAGCAGCTTGGGACAGGGCGGCGAGCAGTACTTC. Translation gives CASSLGQGGEQYF.

The rearrangement joins TRBV4-3 to TRBJ1-2, with 9 bases that match TRBD1. Trimming at V came to 1 base and at J to 2 bases, leaving 17 bases not matched to a gene. The CDR3 has 20 residues. The germline CDR1 and CDR2 sequences are LGHNA and YSLEER. For the CDR3, the DNA is TGCGCCAGCAGCCAAGGCTTATTTCTGACCGGGACAGGGAGGAACTATGGCTACACCTTC. Translating it yields CASSQGLFLTGTGRNYGYTF.

The CDR3 bases are TGTGCCAGCAGCGTAATAATGTCTGATCTCTCTGGAAACACCATATATTTT. It codes for CASSVIMSDLSGNTIYF. The chain uses TRBV5-5 and TRBJ1-3; D call uncertain. This CDR3 is 17 amino acids long. Trimming cost V 4 bases and J 0 bases, with 17 bases left between them. Germline V gives CDR1 SGHKS, CDR2 YYEKEE (reference sequence).

J is TRBJ1-1 and V is TRBV2; D may be TRBD1 (6 bases). This CDR3 contains 15 residues. Between the trimmed V and J ends, which lost 6 bases and 3 bases, there was a span of 17 bases. Germline-derived CDR1 and CDR2 are SNHLY and FYNNEI. The CDR3 reads CASSSPSGAHTEAFF. DNA for the CDR3: TGTGCCAGCAGCTCACCTTCAGGGGCGCACACTGAAGCTTTCTTT.

This clone has just one count. This chain links TRBV19 with TRBJ2-1, with TRBD2 matching over 9 bases. The V gene end was trimmed by 4 bases and the J gene end by 4 bases; junction bases not matched to a gene: 2. CDR3 length equals 14 residues. Per germline, CDR1 LNHDA and CDR2 SQIVND (reference sequence). In DNA form, the CDR3 reads TGTGCCAGTAGTAGCGGGGGGGCGTACAATGAGCAGTTCTTC. Encoded protein: CASSSGGAYNEQFF.

The chain carries TRBV4-1 and TRBJ1-5; TRBD1 aligns across 8 bases. Germline V gives CDR1 MGHRA, CDR2 YSYEKL. Trimming cost V 2 bases and J 5 bases; bases outside gene matches: 5. The CDR3 covers 15 residues. The CDR3 DNA is TGCGCCAGCAGCCAAAGCAGGGGGCTTCATCAGCCCCAGCATTTT. Amino acids: CASSQSRGLHQPQHF.

The rearrangement joins TRBV4-1 to TRBJ1-2, with D unclear. Trimming left V 1 base short and J 4 bases short, with 13 bases between. The CDR3 loop spans 15 amino acids. Germline V CDR1 and CDR2: MGHRA, YSYEKL. CDR3 protein: CASSQVFQAGYGYTF. CDR3 nucleotide sequence: TGCGCCAGCAGCCAAGTGTTCCAGGCTGGCTATGGCTACACCTTC.

V usage is TRBV29-1 and J usage is TRBJ2-2; unclear D gene. The germline V gene encodes CDR1 SQVTM and CDR2 ANQGSEA. The CDR3 is 12 amino acids. V lost 4 bases and J 6 bases, leaving 9 bases between the germline ends. The CDR3 loop reads CSVVNSPGELFF. For the CDR3, the DNA is TGCAGCGTTGTTAACAGCCCCGGGGAGCTGTTTTTT.

This clone has just a few counts. J is TRBJ2-7 and V is TRBV6-1; 9 bases are a match to TRBD2. The CDR3 contains 15 residues. V was clipped by 1 base and J by 6 bases; unmatched bases: 7. Looked up from germline, CDR1 is MNHNS and CDR2 is SASEGT. This chain's CDR3 is CASSEEASGVGEQYF. CDR3 nucleotides: TGTGCCAGCAGTGAAGAGGCTAGCGGGGTAGGCGAGCAGTACTTC.

The V and J genes are TRBV6-5 and TRBJ2-2; D is uncertain. The CDR3 runs 12 residues. Germline V gives CDR1 MNHEY, CDR2 SVGAGI. Trimming removed 0 bases at V and 9 bases at J, with 5 bases between. CDR3 coding DNA: TGTGCCAGCAGTTACTCGGCCAGGGAGCTGTTTTTT. This sequence encodes CASSYSARELFF.

J is TRBJ1-2 and V is TRBV4-3; weak D call: TRBD1 (5 bases). V lost 1 base and J 6 bases, leaving 12 bases between the germline ends. The CDR3 is 14 residues long. Looked up from germline, CDR1 is LGHNA and CDR2 is YSLEER. In nucleotides, the CDR3 is TGCGCCAGCAGCCAAGTGGGGGACTTTCATGGCTACACCTTC. It encodes CASSQVGDFHGYTF.

The chain carries TRBV30 and TRBJ2-5, with 7 bases that match TRBD2. Trimming cost V 2 bases and J 5 bases; bases outside gene matches: 11. This CDR3 comprises 15 residues. From germline, CDR1 is GTSNPN and CDR2 SVGIG (reference sequence). Here the CDR3 reads CAWSPEWGGWETQYF. CDR3 nucleotides: TGTGCCTGGAGTCCCGAGTGGGGGGGTTGGGAGACCCAGTACTTC. The variable domain in full, completed from reference TRBV30 and TRBJ2-5, reads SQTIHQWPATLVQPVGSPLSLECTVEGTSNPNLYWYRQAAGRGLQLLFYSVGIGQISSEVPQNLSASRPQDRQFILSSKKLLLSDSGFYLCAWSPEWGGWETQYFGPGTRLLVL.

This sequence joins TRBV7-4 and TRBJ2-7; tentative D call: TRBD2 (6 bases). The V end lost 1 base, the J end lost 0 bases, and 10 bases lay between the germline ends. This CDR3 comprises 15 residues. Germline CDR1 reads SGHVT; CDR2 reads SQSDAQ. The CDR3 bases are TGTGCCAGCAGCTTAGTAGCGGCGATCTCCTACGAGCAGTACTTC. Translated, it gives CASSLVAAISYEQYF.

The gene calls are TRBV7-9 and TRBJ2-3; tentatively, D is TRBD1 (6 bases). Trimming removed 2 bases at V and 4 bases at J, with 16 bases between. The CDR3 totals 16 residues. Germline CDR1 and CDR2: SEHNR and FQNEAQ (reference sequence). CDR3 sequence: CASSLTQGQVADTQYF. CDR3 bases: TGTGCCAGCAGCTTAACACAGGGTCAAGTAGCAGATACGCAGTATTTT. Full variable domain (rest looked up from reference TRBV7-9 and TRBJ2-3): DTGVSQNPRHKITKRGQNVTFRCDPISEHNRLYWYRQTLGQGPEFLTYFQNEAQLEKSRLLSDRFSAERPKGSFSTLEIQRTEQGDSAMYLCASSLTQGQVADTQYFGPGTRLTVL.